This T cell receptor (beta chain) originates from a study of CD4 T cells in relation to SARS-CoV-2 and coronaviruses. Overall study: No peptide or an HIV-1 Nef peptide pool served as negative control.

Unexposed donor CD4+ T cells date from about 2011-2019, before the COVID-19 pandemic. Isolation of CD4+ T cells took place after around eleven days in culture. This clone was seen a handful of times. What it binds is not known. Its ends do not fully match the called genes, so a read error is possible. The table came from immunoSEQ multiplex PCR; TCRdb's copy has only in-frame clones and leaves some out. The table has tens of thousands of clones, roughly 80% seen once. This CDR3 is built from 12 residues. Germline lookup yields CDR1 GTSNPN and CDR2 SVGIG (reference sequence). Material for sequencing was CD4+ T cells from PBMCs, cultured in vitro. The V and J genes are TRBV30 and TRBJ2-7, with D tentatively TRBD1 or TRBD2 (5 bases each). This clonotype was sampled from a human donor in good health. The CDR3 DNA is TGTGCCTGGGAAATGGGCCAGGGACGCTCCCAATTT. It translates to CAWEMGQGRSQF.